Sequencing of this T cell receptor (beta chain) was carried out in a study of cytomegalovirus exposure and HLA in healthy donors. Study details: From HLA-typed donors, an early data release held some 80 million unique TCRs.

The CDR3 sequence is 14 residues long. Germline lookup yields CDR1 SGHTA and CDR2 FQGNSA. V was clipped by 4 bases and J by 3 bases; unmatched bases: 2. PCR involved 60 Vbeta and 13 Jbeta primers. TCRdb's copy holds only in-frame clones and misses some; the assay was immunoSEQ multiplex PCR. The sample lists 120,000 or so clones, over 65% occurring once. Material: PBMCs. This clonotype was obtained from a woman in her forties or fifties in good health and CMV-seropositive. The chain has TRBV7-2 and TRBJ1-1, with TRBD1 matching 10 bases. CDR3 DNA: TGTGCCAGCAGCTCGGGACAGGGGTACACTGAAGCTTTCTTT. This gives the protein CASSSGQGYTEAFF.